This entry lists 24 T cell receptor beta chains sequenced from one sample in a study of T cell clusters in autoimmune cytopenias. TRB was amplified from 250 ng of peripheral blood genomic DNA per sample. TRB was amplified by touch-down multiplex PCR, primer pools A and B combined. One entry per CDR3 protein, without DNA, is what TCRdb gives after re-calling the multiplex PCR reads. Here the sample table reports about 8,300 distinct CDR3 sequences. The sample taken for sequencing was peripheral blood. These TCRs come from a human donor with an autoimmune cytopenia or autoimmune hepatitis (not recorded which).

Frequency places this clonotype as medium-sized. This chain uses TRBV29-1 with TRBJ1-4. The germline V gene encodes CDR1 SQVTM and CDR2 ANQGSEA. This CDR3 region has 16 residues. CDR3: CSVASYFAATNEKLFF. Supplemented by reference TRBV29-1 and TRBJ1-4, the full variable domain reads SAVISQKPSRDICQRGTSLTIQCQVDSQVTMMFWYRQQPGQSLTLIATANQGSEATYESGFVIDKFPISRPNLTFSTLTVSNMSPEDSSIYLCSVASYFAATNEKLFFGSGTQLSVL.

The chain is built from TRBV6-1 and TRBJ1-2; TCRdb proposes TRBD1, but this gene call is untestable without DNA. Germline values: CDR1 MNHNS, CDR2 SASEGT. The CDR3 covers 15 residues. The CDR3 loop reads CASSARTGGDYGYTF.

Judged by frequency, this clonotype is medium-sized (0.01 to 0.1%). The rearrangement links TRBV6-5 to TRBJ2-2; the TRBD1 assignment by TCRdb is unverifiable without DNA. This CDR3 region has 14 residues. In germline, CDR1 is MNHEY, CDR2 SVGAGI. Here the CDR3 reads CASSRGQGIGELFF.

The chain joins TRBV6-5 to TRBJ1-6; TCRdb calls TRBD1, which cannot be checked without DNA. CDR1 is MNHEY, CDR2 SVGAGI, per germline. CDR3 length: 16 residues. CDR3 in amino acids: CASSRQGNSYNSPLHF.

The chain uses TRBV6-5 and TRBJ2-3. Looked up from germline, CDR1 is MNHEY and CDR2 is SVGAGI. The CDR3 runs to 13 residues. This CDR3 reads CASSYAGTDTQYF.

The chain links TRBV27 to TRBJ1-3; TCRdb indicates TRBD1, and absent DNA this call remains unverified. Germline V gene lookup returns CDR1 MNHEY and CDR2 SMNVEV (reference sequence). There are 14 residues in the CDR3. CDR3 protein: CASSPQRPGNTIYF.

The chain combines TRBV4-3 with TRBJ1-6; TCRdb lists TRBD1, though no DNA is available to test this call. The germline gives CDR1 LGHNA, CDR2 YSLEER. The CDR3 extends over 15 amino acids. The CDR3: CASSRGTANNSPLHF.

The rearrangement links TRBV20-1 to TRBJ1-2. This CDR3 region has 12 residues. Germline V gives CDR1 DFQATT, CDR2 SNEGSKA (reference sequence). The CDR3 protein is CSARTEFYGYTF.

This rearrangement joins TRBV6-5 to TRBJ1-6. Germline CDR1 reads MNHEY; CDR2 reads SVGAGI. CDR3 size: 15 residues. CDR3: CASSQLGHRNSPLHF.

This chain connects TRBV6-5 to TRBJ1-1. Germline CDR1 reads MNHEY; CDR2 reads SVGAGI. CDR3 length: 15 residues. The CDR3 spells CASIKDGLGSTEAFF.

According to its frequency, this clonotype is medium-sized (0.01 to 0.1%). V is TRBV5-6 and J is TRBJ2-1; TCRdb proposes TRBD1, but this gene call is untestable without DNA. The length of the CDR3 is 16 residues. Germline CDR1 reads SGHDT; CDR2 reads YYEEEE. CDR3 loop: CASSVPGQGVGNEQFF. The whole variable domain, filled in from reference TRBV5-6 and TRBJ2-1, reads DAGVTQSPTHLIKTRGQQVTLRCSPKSGHDTVSWYQQALGQGPQFIFQYYEEEERQRGNFPDRFSGHQFPNYSSELNVNALLLGDSALYLCASSVPGQGVGNEQFFGPGTRLTVL.

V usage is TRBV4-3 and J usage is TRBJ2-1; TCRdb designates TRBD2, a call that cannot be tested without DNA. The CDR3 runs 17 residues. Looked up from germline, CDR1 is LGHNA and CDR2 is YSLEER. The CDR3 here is CASSLILGGGPYNEQFF.

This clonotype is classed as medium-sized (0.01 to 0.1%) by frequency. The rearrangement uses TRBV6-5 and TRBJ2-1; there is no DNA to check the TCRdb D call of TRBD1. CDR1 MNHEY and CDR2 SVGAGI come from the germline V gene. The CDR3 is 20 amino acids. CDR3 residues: CASSYSAGTGGAARGNEQFF.

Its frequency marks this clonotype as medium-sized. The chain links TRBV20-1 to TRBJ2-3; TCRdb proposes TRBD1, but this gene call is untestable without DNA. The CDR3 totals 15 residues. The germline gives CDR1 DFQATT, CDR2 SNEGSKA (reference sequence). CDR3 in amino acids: CSARLVTGSTDTQYF.

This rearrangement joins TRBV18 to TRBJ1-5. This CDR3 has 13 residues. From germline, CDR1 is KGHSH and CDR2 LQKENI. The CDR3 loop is CASSPNSNQPQHF.

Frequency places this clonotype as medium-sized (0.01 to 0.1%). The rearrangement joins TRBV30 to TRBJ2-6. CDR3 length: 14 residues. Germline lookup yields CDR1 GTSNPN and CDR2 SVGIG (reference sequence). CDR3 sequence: CAWSAIGGANVLTF.

This CDR3 is CASSQTGQNTEAFF. The rearrangement links TRBV5-5 to TRBJ1-1; the TCRdb call, TRBD1, lacks DNA for checking. The CDR3 covers 14 residues. CDR1 is SGHKS, CDR2 YYEKEE, per germline (reference sequence).

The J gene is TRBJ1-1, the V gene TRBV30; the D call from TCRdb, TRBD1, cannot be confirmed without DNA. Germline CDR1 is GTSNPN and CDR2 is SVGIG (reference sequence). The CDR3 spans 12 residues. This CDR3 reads CACPVGAGQAFF.

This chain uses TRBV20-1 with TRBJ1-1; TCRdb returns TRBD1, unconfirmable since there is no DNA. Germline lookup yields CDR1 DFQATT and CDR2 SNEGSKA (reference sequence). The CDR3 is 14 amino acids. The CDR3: CSAFRGQENTEAFF.

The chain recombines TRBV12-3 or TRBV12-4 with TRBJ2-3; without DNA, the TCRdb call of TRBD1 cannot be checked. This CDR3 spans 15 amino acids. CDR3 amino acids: CASSFSSRAGDTQYF.

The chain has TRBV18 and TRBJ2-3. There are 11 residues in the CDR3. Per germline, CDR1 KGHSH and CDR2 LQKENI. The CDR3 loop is CASSSTDTQYF. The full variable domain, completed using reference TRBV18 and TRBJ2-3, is NAGVMQNPRHLVRRRGQEARLRCSPMKGHSHVYWYRQLPEEGLKFMVYLQKENIIDESGMPKERFSAEFPKEGPSILRIQQVVRGDSAAYFCASSSTDTQYFGPGTRLTVL.

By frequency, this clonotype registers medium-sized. The CDR3 protein is CASNTGLQETQYF. V and J are TRBV5-4 and TRBJ2-5; TCRdb picks TRBD2, but there is no DNA to check that call. Germline V lookup: CDR1 SGHNT, CDR2 YYREEE (reference sequence). This CDR3 contains 13 residues.

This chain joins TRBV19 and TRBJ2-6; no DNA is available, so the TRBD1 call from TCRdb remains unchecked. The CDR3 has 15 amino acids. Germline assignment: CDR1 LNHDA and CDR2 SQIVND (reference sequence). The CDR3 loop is CASSMGGSGANVLTF.

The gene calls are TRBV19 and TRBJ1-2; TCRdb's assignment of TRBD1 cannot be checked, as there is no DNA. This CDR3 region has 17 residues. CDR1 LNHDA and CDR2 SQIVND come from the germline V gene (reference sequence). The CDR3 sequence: CASSIGIGQGIDYGYTF.